The entry that follows covers one T cell receptor (beta chain) sequence. This sample is drawn from a study of blood T cell repertoires in COVID-19. Study-level background: Samples representing acute and convalescent COVID-19 were sourced from the United States, Italy and Spain. T cells, B-cell-depleted T cells, or PBMCs provided the cDNA or gDNA that served as material.

V gave up 3 bases and J gave up 4 bases; unmatched junction bases: 9. This CDR3 region has 16 residues. Germline V gene lookup returns CDR1 LGHNT and CDR2 FRNRAP. The repertoire was sequenced with immunoSEQ multiplex PCR; TCRdb's copy has only in-frame clones and lacks some. The table includes about 220,000 clones, around 84% detected once. This sequence joins TRBV12-5 and TRBJ1-1; TRBD1 agrees at 9 bases. The source is a human donor in a cohort sampled during active COVID-19. The sample comprised peripheral blood. The CDR3 spells CASGLSKQGAFTEAFF. The CDR3 DNA reads TGTGCTAGTGGTTTATCCAAACAGGGGGCATTCACTGAAGCTTTCTTT.